A single sample is the source of the 8 T cell receptor beta chains below, sequenced in a study of cytomegalovirus exposure and HLA in healthy donors. The table came from immunoSEQ multiplex PCR; TCRdb's copy has only in-frame clones and leaves some out. The data show more than 300,000 clones, about nine tenths seen once. Sample: PBMCs. The receptors stem from a young woman in good health and CMV-seronegative.

V and J are TRBV6-5 and TRBJ1-1, with D uncertain. The CDR3 has 15 amino acids. The V end was cut by 0 bases, the J end by 4 bases, with 12 bases between. Germline values: CDR1 MNHEY, CDR2 SVGAGI. The CDR3 sequence is CASSYSDGEGTEAFF. Written as DNA, the CDR3 is TGTGCCAGCAGTTACTCGGACGGGGAGGGCACTGAAGCTTTCTTT.

This clone was observed a few times. DNA of the CDR3: TGTGCCTGGAGTGTACGGGGAAGTGGGATTGATGGCTACACCTTC. This encodes CAWSVRGSGIDGYTF. The chain joins TRBV30 to TRBJ1-2; D is ambiguous. V was clipped by 0 bases and J by 6 bases, with 17 bases between them. This CDR3 is 15 amino acids long. From germline, CDR1 is GTSNPN and CDR2 SVGIG (reference sequence).

J is TRBJ2-3 and V is TRBV5-4; the match to TRBD2 covers 9 bases. The germline gives CDR1 SGHNT, CDR2 YYREEE (reference sequence). CDR3 length: 16 amino acids. Trimming cost V 0 bases and J 4 bases; bases outside gene matches: 6. The chain's CDR3 is CASSLAAGGRADTQYF. CDR3 sequence (DNA): TGTGCCAGCAGCTTGGCGGCGGGAGGGCGCGCAGATACGCAGTATTTT.

The J gene is TRBJ2-5, the V gene TRBV25-1; D is uncertain. Germline-derived CDR1 and CDR2 are MGHDK and SYGVNS. CDR3 length equals 15 residues. Deletions cut 3 bases from V and 3 bases from J, with 14 bases between. The CDR3 protein is CASSDFSGQEETQYF. The CDR3 nucleotides are TGTGCCAGCAGTGATTTTTCAGGCCAGGAAGAGACCCAGTACTTC.

The genes are TRBV7-3 and TRBJ2-3, with 14 bases that match TRBD2. V lost 2 bases, J lost 6 bases, and 7 bases stayed unmatched. Looked up from germline, CDR1 is SGHTA and CDR2 is FQGTGA. The CDR3 loop spans 17 amino acids. CDR3 region: CASSLGTSGSKSDTQYF. The CDR3 region has the DNA TGTGCCAGCAGCTTAGGGACTAGCGGGAGTAAGTCCGATACGCAGTATTTT.

The chain uses TRBV5-1 and TRBJ2-1, with D possibly being TRBD2 (5 bases). Trimming stripped 0 bases from V and 5 bases from J, with 9 bases between. In germline, CDR1 is SGHRS, CDR2 YFSETQ. CDR3 length: 14 amino acids. The chain's CDR3 is CASSLGAVNNEQFF. CDR3 nucleotides: TGCGCCAGCAGCTTGGGAGCGGTCAACAATGAGCAGTTCTTC.

V is TRBV6-5 and J is TRBJ2-1; 9 bases agree with TRBD2. Trimming cost V 3 bases and J 7 bases; bases outside gene matches: 7. This CDR3 spans 15 amino acids. Germline-derived CDR1 and CDR2 are MNHEY and SVGAGI. CDR3 DNA sequence: TGTGCCAGCAGTTATGTAGCGGGAGTTCGAAATGAGCAGTTCTTC. It translates to CASSYVAGVRNEQFF.

The CDR3 DNA follows: TGTGCCAGCAGGAGACAGGGTAACAACGAGCAGTACTTC. It codes for CASRRQGNNEQYF. J is TRBJ2-7 and V is TRBV28; 7 bases match TRBD1. The CDR3 consists of 13 residues. Germline V gives CDR1 MDHEN, CDR2 SYDVKM. The junction had 7 bases not matched to a gene; V was cut back by 6 bases and J by 5 bases. Complete variable domain (other parts from reference TRBV28 and TRBJ2-7): DVKVTQSSRYLVKRTGEKVFLECVQDMDHENMFWYRQDPGLGLRLIYFSYDVKMKEKGDIPEGYSVSREKKERFSLILESASTNQTSMYLCASRRQGNNEQYFGPGTRLTVT.